These 5 T cell receptor beta chains were all obtained from the same sample, sequenced in a study of T cells in Graves' hyperthyroidism and ophthalmopathy. Researchers amplified the TCR beta CDR3 regions from RNA transcripts. The HTBI primer set was used in a first-round RT-PCR of the TCR CDR3. From the multiplex PCR reads, TCRdb called clonotypes with MiXCR, one entry per CDR3 protein. This repertoire shows approximately 500,000 distinct CDR3 sequences, around 45% found once; its top ten account for about 8.3%. The sample comprised peripheral blood or thyroid tissue (not recorded which). The source of these receptors is a woman aged 18-29 years with Graves' hyperthyroidism.

This clonotype was seen repeatedly, ten times or more. The genes are TRBV2 and TRBJ1-1; D is unresolved. This CDR3 comprises 13 residues. V gave up 5 bases and J gave up 1 base, with 8 bases separating them. Germline-derived CDR1 and CDR2 are SNHLY and FYNNEI. DNA of the CDR3: TGTGCCAGCAGTCCTCAGGAGAACACTGAAGCTTTCTTT. Its protein is CASSPQENTEAFF.

This clonotype has more than one count but fewer than ten. The V gene is TRBV27, the J gene TRBJ2-7; 10 nucleotides align to TRBD1. The CDR3 has 14 amino acids. After removal of 3 bases from V and 3 bases from J, the junction contained 2 bases not matched to a gene. Germline loops: CDR1 MNHEY, CDR2 SMNVEV (reference sequence). In DNA form, the CDR3 reads TGTGCCAGCAGTTTCGGACAGGGGGACTACGAGCAGTACTTC. It is translated as CASSFGQGDYEQYF.

This clonotype has at least ten counts. V and J are TRBV19 and TRBJ1-1, with D possibly matching TRBD1 (6 bases). The CDR3 contains 12 residues. Germline CDR1 reads LNHDA; CDR2 reads SQIVND (reference sequence). The V end lost 7 bases, the J end lost 8 bases, and 14 bases lay between the germline ends. In DNA form, the CDR3 reads TGTGCCAGTAATCAGGGGCGAGCAGAAGCTTTCTTT. Its translation: CASNQGRAEAFF.

This clonotype occurred many times. V is TRBV6-5 and J is TRBJ1-5; D call uncertain. The V and J ends lost 0 bases and 7 bases respectively, with 13 bases between them. CDR3 length equals 15 residues. Germline V lookup: CDR1 MNHEY, CDR2 SVGAGI. CDR3 sequence reads: CASSYSAGPEQPQHF. The CDR3 coding sequence is TGTGCCAGCAGTTACTCAGCCGGGCCAGAACAGCCCCAGCATTTT.

This clonotype has ten or more counts. V and J are TRBV5-6 and TRBJ2-7; a weak D match, TRBD2 (6 bases). This CDR3 spans 16 amino acids. The germline V gene encodes CDR1 SGHDT and CDR2 YYEEEE. The V gene lost 0 bases and the J gene lost 3 bases, with 16 bases spanning the gap. CDR3 bases: TGTGCCAGCAGCTTGGAACGGCGGTTCGGGGGCTACGAGCAGTACTTC. Its protein product is CASSLERRFGGYEQYF.